These 26 T cell receptor beta chains came from one sample sequenced in a study of blood T cells in healthy people across ages. The authors ran a second PCR of 7 to 11 cycles using a sample-barcoded 5' primer and a J-beta primer mix. TCRdb used MiXCR to reprocess the 5' RACE reads, holding one entry per CDR3 protein. The profile shows some 1,800,000 distinct CDR3 sequences, roughly two fifths of them singletons. Sequenced sample: blood. These receptors were obtained from a human donor in good health.

The rearrangement links TRBV7-2 to TRBJ2-5, with D tentatively TRBD1 (6 bases). The last part of the DNA fits TRBJ2-7 better; the J call may be wrong. This CDR3 is 15 amino acids long. Germline loops: CDR1 SGHTA, CDR2 FQGNSA. The CDR3 here is CASSLFTGSLYEQYF. The CDR3 DNA follows: TGTGCCAGCAGCTTATTCACAGGGTCCCTCTACGAGCAGTACTTC.

In its sample, this clonotype was seen once. This rearrangement joins TRBV11-2 to TRBJ2-4; D is possibly TRBD1 or TRBD2 (6 bases each). CDR3 length: 17 residues. In germline, CDR1 is SGHAT, CDR2 FQNNGV. The V and J ends lost 3 bases and 1 base respectively, with 16 bases between them. For the CDR3, the DNA is TGTGCCAGCAGCTTCATCAGGGGCGGGGCGGCCAAAAACATTCAGTACTTC. Translating gives CASSFIRGGAAKNIQYF.

The gene calls are TRBV6-6 and TRBJ2-7, with D possibly being TRBD2 (5 bases). The CDR3 has 15 residues. CDR1 is MNHNY and CDR2 is SVGAGI in the germline V gene (reference sequence). V was cut by 6 bases and J by 3 bases, with 18 bases left in between. CDR3 sequence (DNA): TGTGCCAGCAGCCCCGGAGAGGGCATCAGCTACGAGCAGTACTTC. The encoded protein is CASSPGEGISYEQYF.

Details on this clonotype: One junction end does not reproduce the germline sequence, and a read error may be involved. The rearrangement uses TRBV4-2 and TRBJ2-3; 9 positions agree with TRBD2. This CDR3 spans 16 amino acids. Germline values: CDR1 LGHNA, CDR2 YNFKEQ. DNA of the CDR3: TGTGCCGGCAGCCAAGGGCTAGCGGGGAGCACAGATACGCAGTATTTT. Its translation: CAGSQGLAGSTDTQYF.

This clonotype was picked up a small number of times. The rearrangement links TRBV6-2 or TRBV6-3 to TRBJ2-5, with TRBD1 matching over 8 bases. The germline V gene encodes CDR1 MNHEY and CDR2 SVGEGT. J lost 5 bases, V lost 7 bases, and 9 bases had no gene match. The CDR3 totals 14 residues. CDR3 sequence: CASKTPGGRETQYF. In DNA, the CDR3 is TGTGCCAGCAAGACCCCAGGGGGCAGGGAGACCCAGTACTTC.

This clonotype came up a few times. V usage is TRBV7-6 and J usage is TRBJ1-1, with D possibly being TRBD1 (6 bases). Germline CDR1 reads SGHVS; CDR2 reads FNYEAQ. The V and J ends lost 0 bases and 7 bases respectively, with 12 bases between them. This CDR3 is 14 amino acids long. CDR3 sequence: CASSLAQGSNEAFF. The CDR3 region has the DNA TGTGCCAGCAGCTTAGCTCAGGGGTCGAATGAAGCTTTCTTT.

The genes are TRBV20-1 and TRBJ2-5; unclear D gene. Germline lookup yields CDR1 DFQATT and CDR2 SNEGSKA (reference sequence). V lost 2 bases to trimming and J lost 2 bases, with 12 bases between them. The CDR3 contains 14 residues. The CDR3, as DNA: TGCAGTGCTAGACGAATGCCAGAACAAGAGACCCAGTACTTC. Translation: CSARRMPEQETQYF.

CDR3 amino acids: CASSSDGKETQYF. CDR3 coding DNA: TGCGCCAGCAGCTCGGATGGGAAAGAGACCCAGTACTTC. The chain uses TRBV5-1 and TRBJ2-4; D unresolved. The DNA end favors TRBJ2-5, so the J call may be wrong. This CDR3 region has 13 residues. Germline CDR1 reads SGHRS; CDR2 reads YFSETQ.

Comment on this clonotype: Sequence at one end of the junction differs from germline and may be a read error. The chain carries TRBV11-2 and TRBJ2-1; 8 bases are shared with TRBD2. Per germline, CDR1 SGHAT and CDR2 FQNNGV. The CDR3 has 16 amino acids. CDR3 nucleotide sequence: TGTGCCAGCAGCATCTTAGCGGGGAGCTCCTACAATGAACAGTTCTTC. Protein product: CASSILAGSSYNEQFF.

A few counts support this clonotype. The chain employs TRBV7-6 and TRBJ2-3; possible D gene TRBD2, 5 bases. V was cut by 2 bases and J by 6 bases, with 9 bases left in between. Germline V lookup: CDR1 SGHVS, CDR2 FNYEAQ. The CDR3 runs to 13 residues. In DNA, the CDR3 is TGTGCCAGCAGCTTATGGGAGTCCGATACGCAGTATTTT. Its protein product is CASSLWESDTQYF.

This clonotype was picked up a small number of times. The CDR3 nucleotides read TGCGCCAGCAGCTTGGGGGCGTCCGACAATGAGCAGTTCTTC. Amino acid sequence: CASSLGASDNEQFF. The chain has TRBV5-1 and TRBJ2-1; no clear D gene. This CDR3 spans 14 amino acids. V was cut by 0 bases and J by 5 bases, with 9 bases left in between. Germline CDR1 SGHRS, CDR2 YFSETQ.

V usage is TRBV28 and J usage is TRBJ1-5; D is unclear. The CDR3 spans 13 residues. Germline V CDR1 and CDR2: MDHEN, SYDVKM. The germline V and J ends were trimmed by 3 bases and 7 bases, with 10 bases remaining between them. The CDR3 loop is CASSFRMLQPQHF. CDR3 DNA sequence: TGTGCCAGCAGTTTCAGGATGTTACAGCCCCAGCATTTT.

The genes are TRBV7-6 and TRBJ1-1; TRBD1 matches at 8 bases. V was clipped by 5 bases and J by 8 bases; unmatched bases: 7. CDR1 is SGHVS and CDR2 is FNYEAQ in the germline V gene. CDR3 length: 13 amino acids. CDR3: CASSLRGQGEAFF. For the CDR3, the DNA is TGTGCCAGCAGCCTTCGTGGACAGGGAGAAGCTTTCTTT.

The genes are TRBV7-9 and TRBJ2-4; D is tentatively TRBD1 or TRBD2 (5 bases each). The J call may be wrong; the DNA end is better matched by TRBJ2-7. Germline assignment: CDR1 SEHNR and CDR2 FQNEAQ (reference sequence). The CDR3 totals 14 residues. This chain's CDR3 is CASSLQWGIYEQYF. DNA of the CDR3: TGTGCCAGCAGCTTACAGTGGGGGATCTACGAGCAGTACTTC.

V gene TRBV20-1 combines with J gene TRBJ2-1; a possible D gene is TRBD1 (6 bases). Germline V lookup: CDR1 DFQATT, CDR2 SNEGSKA (reference sequence). V lost 3 bases, J lost 1 base, and 16 bases lay in between. The CDR3 contains 16 residues. CDR3 sequence (DNA): TGCAGTGCTAGGGACCGGACAGAAACATCCTACAATGAGCAGTTCTTC. It translates to CSARDRTETSYNEQFF.

The CDR3 spells CASSWESSPPLHF. The CDR3 region has the DNA TGTGCCAGCAGCTGGGAGAGTTCTCCACCCCTCCACTTT. The genes are TRBV5-5 and TRBJ1-6; D remains ambiguous. Germline V gene sequence: CDR1 SGHKS, CDR2 YYEKEE (reference sequence). There are 13 residues in the CDR3. V was shortened by 3 bases and J by 11 bases, with 12 bases between the two germline ends.

This chain uses TRBV12-3 or TRBV12-4 with TRBJ2-7; D uncertain. V gave up 8 bases and J gave up 6 bases, with 17 bases separating them. The CDR3 covers 13 residues. CDR3 DNA sequence: TGTGCCAGCTACCTTTCAAACGCCGTCGAGCAGTACTTC. It is translated as CASYLSNAVEQYF.

This clonotype occurred a few times. The V call is TRBV7-3, the J call TRBJ2-1; 9 bases line up with TRBD1. The CDR3 is made up of 15 amino acids. With 8 bases clipped from V and 6 bases from J, the junction kept 11 bases outside the gene matches. Looked up from germline, CDR1 is SGHTA and CDR2 is FQGTGA. The CDR3: CASSRGGQGINEQFF. In nucleotides, the CDR3 is TGTGCCAGCTCCAGGGGGGGACAGGGAATCAATGAGCAGTTCTTC.

The chain uses TRBV11-2 and TRBJ2-3; 13 positions agree with TRBD2. J lost 11 bases, V lost 5 bases, and 10 bases had no gene match. CDR1 SGHAT and CDR2 FQNNGV come from the germline V gene. This CDR3 is 15 amino acids long. In DNA form, the CDR3 reads TGTGCCAGCAGCGCAAACTCCGGGACTAGCGGGGTGCAGTATTTT. This gives the protein CASSANSGTSGVQYF.

The V and J genes are TRBV12-3 or TRBV12-4 and TRBJ2-1; D tentatively reads TRBD1 or TRBD2 (6 bases each). The CDR3 has 13 amino acids. Trimming took off 2 bases at V and 12 bases at J, with 14 bases between the two ends. The CDR3 loop is CASSLIQGGAQFF. The CDR3 region has the DNA TGTGCCAGCAGTTTAATACAGGGAGGCGCGCAGTTCTTC.

Concerning this clonotype itself: As the CDR3 is not closed by the conserved phenylalanine or tryptophan, this likely results from a read error. The gene calls are TRBV5-1 and TRBJ2-1; D may be TRBD1 (5 bases). V lost 5 bases and J 4 bases, leaving 16 bases between the germline ends. This CDR3 spans 15 amino acids. Germline values: CDR1 SGHRS, CDR2 YFSETQ. This CDR3 is CASSYGMAGYNEQFY. In DNA, the CDR3 is TGCGCCAGCAGTTACGGTATGGCAGGGTACAATGAGCAGTTCTAC.

The chain couples TRBV4-3 to TRBJ1-2, with a tentative D call TRBD1 (5 bases). Germline CDR1 LGHNA, CDR2 YSLEER. This CDR3 has 16 residues. V lost 0 bases to trimming and J lost 0 bases, with 11 bases between them. The CDR3 bases are TGCGCCAGCAGCCAAGAAGGGACGGTGACTAACTATGGCTACACCTTC. Its protein is CASSQEGTVTNYGYTF.

The rearrangement uses TRBV6-5 and TRBJ1-1; D gene ambiguous. V was cut by 6 bases and J by 1 base, with 9 bases left in between. Per the germline V gene, CDR1 is MNHEY and CDR2 is SVGAGI. This CDR3 spans 13 amino acids. DNA for the CDR3: TGTGCCAGCAGGGAATATTCGAACACTGAAGCTTTCTTT. It translates to CASREYSNTEAFF.

The chain combines TRBV7-2 with TRBJ2-6; D unresolved. V was clipped by 5 bases and J by 0 bases, with 11 bases between them. Germline loops: CDR1 SGHTA, CDR2 FQGNSA. This CDR3 has 16 amino acids. CDR3 sequence: CASSLSISSGANVLTF. DNA for the CDR3: TGTGCCAGCAGCCTTTCGATTTCCTCTGGGGCCAACGTCCTGACTTTC.

This clonotype was seen just once. This chain connects TRBV2 to TRBJ1-2, with 8 positions matching TRBD1. The ends lost 8 bases at V and 8 bases at J; junction bases unmatched: 13. The CDR3 has 14 amino acids. Germline V CDR1 and CDR2: SNHLY, FYNNEI. The CDR3 protein is CASGTGDTFPGYTF. The DNA for the CDR3 is TGTGCCAGCGGGACAGGCGATACTTTCCCCGGCTACACCTTC.

The chain joins TRBV7-2 to TRBJ2-3, with D perhaps matching TRBD2 (5 bases). Trimming stripped 2 bases from V and 6 bases from J, with 12 bases between. There are 14 residues in the CDR3. Germline CDR1 and CDR2: SGHTA and FQGNSA. This CDR3 reads CASSLWVGEDTQYF. As DNA, the CDR3 is TGTGCCAGCAGCTTATGGGTCGGGGAGGATACGCAGTATTTT.